Reported below is one T cell receptor (beta chain). This clone was picked up a small number of times. The specificity of this receptor is unknown. No per-base quality is available; no much larger clone lies one base away. CDR1 and CDR2 are drawn from the germline V gene: WSHSY, SAAADI. The germline V end is reduced by 3 bases and the J end by 8 bases; junction bases left unmatched: 9. Including cysteine and phenylalanine, the CDR3 has 15 amino acids. The read is trimmed to its CDR3 DNA, 45 bases read in frame from base 1. The cohort consisted of approximately 690 healthy bone marrow donors. Cohort members were all nominally healthy when sampled, although unrecorded immune exposures were likely present. The donor was CMV seropositive and belonged to the group of about 290 seropositive cohort members. A peripheral blood sample was collected from each donor, and TCR beta sequencing was performed on peripheral blood mononuclear cells. Genomic DNA was extracted from the blood cell samples with the Qiagen DNeasy Blood Extraction Kit.

The source of the sample is a study of cytomegalovirus exposure and HLA in healthy donors (TCRdb year 2017). Some background on the complete study: An earlier analysis of 587 of the donors reported more than 250 Gb of sequence data and some 120 million unique TCR beta sequences from approximately 180 million T cells. About 310 gigabases of sequencing data and approximately 80 million unique TCR sequences were included in an early release covering 550 to 650 HLA-typed donors. Of the roughly 400 genotyped donors, approximately 82% fell in the genetic ancestry cluster associated with self-reported Caucasian donors. The study aimed to test whether cataloging public T cell receptors could reveal signatures of past pathogen exposure. The study used immunosequencing to profile the T cell repertoires of 600 to 850 subjects and linked those repertoires to cytomegalovirus serostatus. In addition to the first cohort of around 670 subjects, a separate validation cohort of approximately 120 different subjects was used. To predict cytomegalovirus infection status, the study combined high-throughput TCR immunosequencing, statistical association of individual TCRs with disease status, and machine learning. A later analysis re-analyzed previously published TCR beta repertoires from 500 to 700 donors and added high-resolution HLA genotyping to study TCR occurrence patterns. Rather than drawing on any new phenotypic data, the later analysis identified candidate immune exposures from TCR beta sequences and the way those sequences occurred across donors. An earlier analysis of 500 to 750 of the donors applied high-throughput TCR beta sequencing to assess whether each TCR beta V gene segment acted as functional or pseudogenic. Donor age, sex, ethnicity and CMV serostatus were compiled alongside the repertoire data. Genome-wide SNP genotypes for about 65% of the 666 donors were used in a later genetic analysis, which treated that subset as a discovery cohort. Every repertoire in the discovery cohort had been generated on one and the same sequencing platform. Class I and class II HLA loci were covered by the typing at four-digit resolution. The number of donors typed differed by locus, with 629-630 for A, B, C, DRB1 and DQB1, more than 500 for DQA1, 600 to 610 for DPA1, and some 440 for DPB1. Four to six DR-DQ haplotypes were handled as single units for association and clustering, since linkage in the cohort was strong. Among 398 genotyped donors of the cohort, an average of approximately 240,000 unique TCR beta nucleotide sequences were sequenced per donor, 15% to 20% of them non-productive. Overall study outcomes, separate from this receptor: Broadly in line with IMGT annotations, most TCR beta V segments showed up in productive rearrangements about 90% or about 30% of the time in an earlier analysis of about 500 of the donors. An association between a missense DCLRE1C variant and V-gene and J-gene trimming of TCR beta chains was found in a later genetic analysis and replicated in an independent cohort. Assigning TCR associations to individual alleles was difficult when HLA alleles, especially DR and DQ, strongly co-occurred. A later analysis found that most CMV-associated TCR beta chains appeared HLA-restricted, with HLA associations seemingly driven largely by CMV exposure. Because some donors lacked HLA typing at each locus, the association tests relied only on the typed subset. A later analysis reported that several top co-occurrence clusters appeared linked to parvovirus B19, influenza, CMV and Epstein-Barr virus. Across donors, most TCR sequences were observed very rarely, whereas some public TCRs were present in many individuals. CMV serostatus was the only immune exposure information available for the cohort. According to the authors, the approach could potentially be generalized to other disease states and immunological phenotypes. The classifier was reported to diagnose cytomegalovirus status with high specificity and sensitivity in both the original cohort and the validation cohort. Compared with equally common non-associated chains, HLA-associated TCR beta chains in a later analysis were more clonally expanded and had lower generation probabilities. According to a later analysis, TCR association rates differed among HLA loci, with DRB1 alleles showing the most associated TCRs and HLA-C alleles showing the fewest. A total of about 180 TCR beta chains were listed by the study as associated with cytomegalovirus. A further reported finding was that TCR beta sequences accurately predicted the HLA-A and HLA-B alleles for most subjects in the first cohort. Presence/absence analyses assumed roughly uniform sequencing depth across donors, an assumption that may not hold. Linkage disequilibrium might explain the correlated functional status among segregating V segments, but an unknown experimental factor could not be excluded. The cohort was sequenced for TCR beta chains only, and without alpha or paired-chain data the features that could be detected were limited. Roughly 15 rarely observed V segments, including chromosome 9 orphons, were excluded from the earlier analysis of a few hundred of the donors because counts were too low. Some IMGT-functional V segments, including TRBV6-2 and TRBV6-3, could not be told apart with the 87-base-pair reads, so those segments were excluded. A cluster of highly shared sequence variants was judged likely to represent a technical artifact of the sequencing pipeline. In a later analysis, 16,951 TCR beta sequences were associated with specific HLA alleles at a false discovery rate of 0.05. In vitro tests confirmed that a few of the cytomegalovirus-associated TCR beta chains recognize cytomegalovirus antigens. According to a later genetic analysis, donors in an Asian-associated ancestry cluster had fewer N-insertions in productive TCRs than the roughly 700-donor mean.

The receptor library was made with the immunoSEQ multiplex PCR assay. A mixture of 60 forward primers for TCR Vbeta segments and 13 reverse primers for TCR Jbeta segments was used in the multiplex PCR. The CDR3 region of rearranged TCR beta genes was amplified from genomic DNA by a multiplex PCR assay. Amplified TCR beta libraries were sequenced as 87-base-pair reads on the Illumina HiSeq System. As for how the authors treated the data: A later analysis tallied 75 million to 85 million unique TCR beta chains across the approximately 670 repertoires, and some 10 million of those chains were shared by two or more donors. Raw reads were error-corrected and collapsed into unique sequences with a nearest-neighbor algorithm that merged closely related sequences to remove PCR and sequencing errors. CDR3 sequences were aligned to IMGT reference sequences to assign V, D and J gene segments. For a sequence to be retained, at least a six-nucleotide match to both a V gene segment and a J gene segment was required. Rearrangements were classified as productive when the CDR3 lacked stop codons and remained in frame with V and J, and all other rearrangements were classified as non-productive. Following IMGT convention, CDR3 was defined as the stretch from the second conserved V-encoded cysteine to the conserved J-encoded phenylalanine. The earlier analysis of around 640 of the donors excluded sequences that lacked an unambiguous match to a single V gene segment. An earlier analysis of approximately 590 of the donors classified V segments as functional when productive rearrangements were above 56.7% and as segregating when the standard deviation between donors was above 5%. A statistical classification framework was developed to diagnose cytomegalovirus status using the catalog of TCR beta chain sequences. In a later analysis, V and J genes were assigned by comparing TCR nucleotide sequences against IMGT/GENE-DB human TR gene sequences. A later analysis assigned CDR3 sequences and most-parsimonious VDJ recombination scenarios with the TCRdist pipeline. A later analysis defined each TCR beta chain by its CDR3 amino acid sequence plus V-gene family, and excluded reads lacking a unique V-gene family. As a way to deal with suspected cross-contamination and a sequencing artifact, a later analysis dropped hundreds of nucleotide sequences that were highly shared and had low generation probability. In a later analysis, a clonal expansion index for each public chain was calculated from normalized within-repertoire ranks of inferred template counts. In a later analysis, generation probabilities were computed using a VDJ recombination model fitted to out-of-frame rearrangements, and the results were checked against IGoR. A later analysis scored TCR-TCR, TCR-HLA and TCR-CMV co-occurrence with hypergeometric tests, applying a repertoire-size bias correction to TCR pairs. A later analysis estimated false discovery rates by permuting HLA or CMV assignments 20 times. In a later analysis, co-occurring TCRs were grouped with DBSCAN, and TCRdist sequence similarity was added when clustering was performed within HLA-allele-positive subsets. Co-occurrence clustering excluded repertoires with fewer than 30,000 or more than 120,000 public chains, plus five with anomalous nucleotide sharing. TCRdb obtained this table from immuneACCESS and retained in-frame rearrangements with V and J assigned. These tables miss some clones; where compared with another copy, unresolved V genes account for less than half of the shortfall, and the remainder is unexplained. V and J calls plus clone size are reproduced from that table; the DNA served to infer D and trimming. Across this sample there are some 96,000 clones, with roughly 80% seen only once. The ten top clones hold approximately 6.4% of the sample.

The specimen was PBMCs. The sequence is built from TRBV10-2 and TRBJ2-1; 8 of the junction bases match TRBD2. The clonotype comes from a middle-aged man in good health and CMV-seropositive. The CDR3 corresponds to CASSDISGVDDEQFF. The base sequence is TGCGCCAGCAGTGATATTAGCGGGGTCGACGATGAGCAGTTCTTC.